This entry features one T cell receptor (beta chain) sequence. Authors' data handling: Scientists estimated how many nucleated cells there were by amplifying reference gene primers. The assay was immunoSEQ multiplex PCR, and TCRdb's table has in-frame clones only and misses some. V and J calls and clone size are as listed in that table; D and trimming were resolved from the DNA. The sample consists of about 280,000 clones, approximately 86% of them appearing once. The data originate from a study of blood T cell repertoires in COVID-19. The overall study: The cDNA or gDNA used as material had been derived from T cells, B-cell-depleted T cells, or PBMCs.

The germline V gene encodes CDR1 SEHNR and CDR2 FQNEAQ (reference sequence). CDR3 length: 14 residues. Trimming removed 7 bases from V and 9 bases from J, with 19 bases in between. The Seattle patients joined while their infection was active and were tracked longitudinally afterward. The V gene is TRBV7-9, the J gene TRBJ2-1; TRBD2 is a possible D gene (6 bases). The source of this sequence is a woman between 65 and 79 years old with COVID-19, enrolled during active disease. Sequenced: peripheral blood. The CDR3 DNA follows: TGTGCCAGCACCCCTTACGGGGAAGCGGGTGAGCAGTTCTTC. Translation: CASTPYGEAGEQFF. The full variable domain, in which reference TRBV7-9 and TRBJ2-1 provide the parts outside the CDR3, is DTGVSQNPRHKITKRGQNVTFRCDPISEHNRLYWYRQTLGQGPEFLTYFQNEAQLEKSRLLSDRFSAERPKGSFSTLEIQRTEQGDSAMYLCASTPYGEAGEQFFGPGTRLTVL.